The 12 T cell receptor beta chains below come from one sample, sequenced in a study of T cell repertoires in cytomegalovirus infection. TCRdb independently ran MiXCR on the reads; one entry per CDR3 protein. This table has about 600,000 distinct CDR3 sequences, around 24% appearing once. The sample comprised CD8+ T cells from PBMCs. The receptor source for this set is a human donor in good health (CMV status not recorded). Some clones in this sample may be carry-over from other donors' samples.

This rearrangement joins TRBV20-1 to TRBJ1-5; 8 nucleotides agree with TRBD1. V gave up 6 bases and J gave up 6 bases; unmatched junction bases: 10. This CDR3 has 14 residues. CDR1 DFQATT and CDR2 SNEGSKA come from the germline V gene (reference sequence). The CDR3 here is CSAPGQGAVQPQHF. For the CDR3, the DNA is TGCAGTGCCCCAGGGCAGGGGGCAGTTCAGCCCCAGCATTTT.

This clonotype was seen a few times. J is TRBJ1-2 and V is TRBV28; D not resolved. The CDR3 is 13 residues long. The germline V gene encodes CDR1 MDHEN and CDR2 SYDVKM. Trimming shortened V by 3 bases and J by 1 base, and 6 bases separated the two germline ends. CDR3 nucleotide sequence: TGTGCCAGCAGTTTCCGCGGTAACTATGGCTACACCTTC. Its protein product is CASSFRGNYGYTF.

The chain couples TRBV2 to TRBJ2-2; 9 bases are a match to TRBD2. V was clipped by 10 bases and J by 4 bases; unmatched bases: 7. Germline V gives CDR1 SNHLY, CDR2 FYNNEI. The CDR3 is 14 amino acids. Here the CDR3 DNA reads TGTGCCAACATTACGGGACTAGCCACCGGGGAGCTGTTTTTT. This sequence encodes CANITGLATGELFF.

This clonotype appeared many times. The chain recombines TRBV12-3 or TRBV12-4 with TRBJ2-1; no clear D gene. Deletions cut 8 bases from V and 4 bases from J, with 9 bases between. This CDR3 is 12 amino acids long. The CDR3: CASGPLYNEQFF. DNA of the CDR3: TGTGCCAGCGGCCCCTTATACAATGAGCAGTTCTTC.

This clonotype was observed at least ten times. V and J are TRBV10-3 and TRBJ1-2, with a tentative D call TRBD1 (6 bases). Germline lookup yields CDR1 ENHRY and CDR2 SYGVKD. V lost 8 bases and J 6 bases, leaving 10 bases between the germline ends. The CDR3 totals 11 residues. CDR3 coding DNA: TGTGCCATCCACAGGGTCGATGGCTACACCTTC. This sequence encodes CAIHRVDGYTF.

This clonotype was detected only a few times. V is TRBV28 and J is TRBJ2-5; 7 nucleotides match TRBD1. V lost 6 bases, J lost 0 bases, and 7 bases stayed unmatched. The CDR3 spans 15 residues. Germline V CDR1 and CDR2: MDHEN, SYDVKM. In nucleotides, the CDR3 is TGTGCCAGCAGCCGTACAGGGGATAACCAAGAGACCCAGTACTTC. It yields the protein CASSRTGDNQETQYF.

This clonotype was observed a few times. The rearrangement uses TRBV5-4 and TRBJ1-1, with D uncertain. CDR3 size: 14 residues. Between the trimmed V and J ends, which lost 1 base and 3 bases, there was a span of 10 bases. Germline V gives CDR1 SGHNT, CDR2 YYREEE (reference sequence). The CDR3 nucleotides read TGTGCCAGCAGCTTGAAAGGGTGGGACACTGAAGCTTTCTTT. Amino acids: CASSLKGWDTEAFF.

A word on this clonotype: A much more abundant neighbour one base away suggests this may be a read error. The gene calls are TRBV27 and TRBJ1-5; tentatively, D is TRBD1 (6 bases). Trimming took off 5 bases at V and 3 bases at J, with 11 bases between the two ends. Germline V gene lookup returns CDR1 MNHEY and CDR2 SMNVEV (reference sequence). The CDR3 runs 14 residues. CDR3 sequence (DNA): TGTGCCAGCAGTCTACGACAGGCCAATCAGCCCCAGCATTTT. As protein: CASSLRQANQPQHF.

The table lists this clonotype with a few counts. The V gene is TRBV6-1, the J gene TRBJ2-7; 9 positions match TRBD1. J lost 3 bases, V lost 0 bases, and 3 bases had no gene match. The V gene's germline CDR1 is MNHNS and CDR2 SASEGT. This CDR3 has 15 amino acids. The CDR3: CASSEAGQGYYEQYF. For the CDR3, the DNA is TGTGCCAGCAGTGAAGCGGGACAGGGTTACTACGAGCAGTACTTC.

This clonotype was detected only a few times. The chain combines TRBV19 with TRBJ2-3; 15 nucleotides align to TRBD2. V lost 5 bases and J lost 0; bases outside the gene matches: 6. CDR1 and CDR2 from the germline V gene are LNHDA and SQIVND (reference sequence). This CDR3 is 18 amino acids long. The chain's CDR3 is CASSLGLAGGTSTDTQYF. The CDR3 DNA sequence: TGTGCCAGTAGTCTCGGACTAGCGGGGGGGACGAGCACAGATACGCAGTATTTT.

This chain links TRBV19 with TRBJ1-5; 10 nucleotides line up with TRBD1. Per the germline V gene, CDR1 is LNHDA and CDR2 is SQIVND (reference sequence). The length of the CDR3 is 15 residues. V shed 10 bases, J shed 9 bases, and the junction held 15 bases outside the gene matches. CDR3 sequence (DNA): TGTGCCACACATTCTAGGGACAGGGGTCATCGGCCCCAGCATTTT. Its translation: CATHSRDRGHRPQHF.

This clonotype was detected only once. This sequence joins TRBV10-3 and TRBJ2-5; the D is unclear. This CDR3 contains 12 residues. Trimming cost V 3 bases and J 7 bases, with 9 bases left between them. Germline CDR1 and CDR2: ENHRY and SYGVKD. The CDR3 DNA sequence: TGTGCCATCAGTGACGAATTGGGGACCCAGTACTTC. It translates to CAISDELGTQYF.